The clone carrying this TCR beta chain was picked up many times. The data were taken from a study of T-cell memory formation after mild COVID-19. Study-level background: Largely donor-specific TCR clusters were found.

Each CDR3 protein is one row after TCRdb ran MiXCR on the 5' RACE reads. The sample carries roughly 310,000 distinct CDR3 sequences, 15% to 20% recorded once. CDR3 length: 15 residues. With 3 bases clipped from V and 1 base from J, the junction kept 6 bases outside the gene matches. Per germline, CDR1 SGHRS and CDR2 YFSETQ. The receptor's source is a man younger than 35 who had mild COVID-19 (a few samples of this study predate the infection). Cell type and time point are not known. The chain recombines TRBV5-1 with TRBJ2-5, with 7 bases that match TRBD1. The sequencing sample was made of PBMCs or a T cell subset sorted from them (not recorded which). CDR3 sequence (DNA): TGCGCCAGCAGCTCACAGGGGTTCTTCCAAGAGACCCAGTACTTC. It specifies CASSSQGFFQETQYF.